This passage covers 15 T cell receptor beta chains from one sample sequenced in a study of response to subunit inactivated influenza vaccine. TCRdb re-called the RT-PCR reads with MiXCR, one entry per CDR3 protein. Of 600,000 to 850,000 distinct CDR3 sequences listed, around 15% were seen once; the top ten hold 7.6%. The sequencing used PBMCs from blood, collected 14 to 15 days before vaccination. All receptors derive from a man aged 45 to 65 who received an inactivated influenza vaccine.

The chain employs TRBV9 and TRBJ1-3, with 7 bases that match TRBD1. The J segment lost 10 bases and the V segment lost 0 bases, leaving 10 bases of the junction unmatched. The CDR3 contains 15 residues. CDR1 and CDR2 (germline): SGDLS, YYNGEE. The CDR3 nucleotides read TGTGCCAGCAGCGTAGAAACAGGGGCTATGGAAACCATATATTTT. This sequence encodes CASSVETGAMETIYF. Full variable domain (remainder filled in from reference TRBV9 and TRBJ1-3): DSGVTQTPKHLITATGQRVTLRCSPRSGDLSVYWYQQSLDQGLQFLIQYYNGEERAKGNILERFSAQQFPDLHSELNLSSLELGDSALYFCASSVETGAMETIYFGEGSWLTVV.

In this sample, this clonotype turned up many times. The gene calls are TRBV28 and TRBJ2-3; 11 bases are shared with TRBD2. Losses at the gene ends were 5 bases for V and 6 bases for J; bases not matched to a gene: 4. This CDR3 is built from 14 residues. Per the germline V gene, CDR1 is MDHEN and CDR2 is SYDVKM. The CDR3 loop reads CASSLAGGWDTQYF. The CDR3 nucleotides are TGTGCCAGCAGTCTAGCGGGAGGATGGGATACGCAGTATTTT.

The gene calls are TRBV27 and TRBJ1-4; D remains unclear. Germline lookup yields CDR1 MNHEY and CDR2 SMNVEV (reference sequence). Between the trimmed V and J ends, which lost 8 bases and 0 bases, there was a span of 10 bases. The CDR3 contains 14 residues. The CDR3 spells CASGRIATNEKLFF. The CDR3, as DNA: TGTGCCAGCGGGAGGATCGCAACTAATGAAAAACTGTTTTTT.

In this sample, this clonotype turned up a few times. The V and J genes are TRBV6-2 or TRBV6-3 and TRBJ2-1; TRBD2 aligns across 12 bases. The CDR3 runs 18 residues. In germline, CDR1 is MNHEY, CDR2 SVGEGT. Unmatched junction bases numbered 16, after V lost 7 bases and J lost 6 bases. In nucleotides, the CDR3 is TGTGCCAGCAACCGCCTCGCTAGCGGGAGGGCCATATTCAATGAGCAGTTCTTC. This gives the protein CASNRLASGRAIFNEQFF.

Of note for this clonotype: A much larger clone is a single base away; this may be a read error. The chain links TRBV12-3 or TRBV12-4 to TRBJ1-2; the D gene is possibly TRBD1 (5 bases). The CDR3 covers 18 residues. Here the CDR3 reads CARSLIWGLDRDNYGYTF. DNA for the CDR3: TGTGCCCGCAGTTTAATCTGGGGCTTGGACCGTGATAACTATGGCTACACCTTC.

In its sample, this clonotype was seen many times. The chain recombines TRBV28 with TRBJ1-5; D unclear. This CDR3 region has 12 residues. The germline CDR1 and CDR2 sequences are MDHEN and SYDVKM. V was clipped by 7 bases and J by 2 bases, with 6 bases between them. The CDR3: CASTPRNQPQHF. CDR3 nucleotides: TGTGCCAGCACCCCTCGCAATCAGCCCCAGCATTTT. The variable domain in full, completed from reference TRBV28 and TRBJ1-5, reads DVKVTQSSRYLVKRTGEKVFLECVQDMDHENMFWYRQDPGLGLRLIYFSYDVKMKEKGDIPEGYSVSREKKERFSLILESASTNQTSMYLCASTPRNQPQHFGDGTRLSIL.

This clonotype showed up just a few times. The chain has TRBV6-5 and TRBJ2-6, with TRBD2 identical over 12 bases. Germline loops: CDR1 MNHEY, CDR2 SVGAGI. The CDR3 has 17 residues. The V segment lost 6 bases and the J segment 2 bases; nucleotides outside the gene matches: 5. CDR3: CASRLTSGSAGANVLTF. The CDR3 DNA reads as TGTGCCAGCAGGTTGACTAGCGGGAGTGCTGGGGCCAACGTCCTGACTTTC.

This clonotype was seen at least ten times. This chain joins TRBV15 and TRBJ2-3; the D gene is possibly TRBD2 (7 bases). Trimming removed 0 bases at V and 4 bases at J, with 17 bases between. This CDR3 region has 17 residues. Germline V gene sequence: CDR1 LNHNV, CDR2 YYDKDF (reference sequence). The CDR3 DNA is TGTGCCACCAGCAGAGAAGGGGGGGTGGTCAGGGCAGATACGCAGTATTTT. Translation gives CATSREGGVVRADTQYF.

This clonotype was seen repeatedly, ten times or more. The chain joins TRBV28 to TRBJ2-3, with D perhaps matching TRBD1 or TRBD2 (5 bases each). Trimming shortened V by 5 bases and J by 4 bases, and 22 bases separated the two germline ends. This CDR3 comprises 17 residues. Germline lookup yields CDR1 MDHEN and CDR2 SYDVKM. The CDR3 loop is CASSLDRRVGDADTQYF. DNA for the CDR3: TGTGCCAGCAGTCTCGACCGCAGGGTGGGGGATGCAGATACGCAGTATTTT.

The sample holds many counts of this clonotype. The J gene is TRBJ2-1, the V gene TRBV28; 11 bases align to TRBD2. With 5 bases clipped from V and 9 bases from J, the junction kept 12 bases outside the gene matches. Germline V lookup: CDR1 MDHEN, CDR2 SYDVKM. This CDR3 has 16 residues. The CDR3 nucleotides read TGTGCCAGCAGTCCCTTTAGCGGGAGGGCCGGGGTTGAGCAGTTCTTC. This codes for CASSPFSGRAGVEQFF.

The V gene is TRBV20-1, the J gene TRBJ2-1; 10 bases fit TRBD2. There are 17 residues in the CDR3. CDR1 and CDR2 (germline): DFQATT, SNEGSKA (reference sequence). Trimming took 3 bases from V and 0 from J; bases not matched to a gene: 8. Here the CDR3 reads CSASRLAGARSYNEQFF. The CDR3 nucleotides read TGCAGTGCTAGTAGGCTAGCGGGGGCGCGCTCCTACAATGAGCAGTTCTTC.

The chain carries TRBV20-1 and TRBJ2-1; perhaps TRBD1 as D (6 bases). The CDR3 contains 14 residues. Trimming pared 2 bases from V and 3 bases from J, leaving 11 bases between. CDR1 and CDR2 from the germline V gene are DFQATT and SNEGSKA (reference sequence). The CDR3 nucleotides read TGCAGTGCTAGATCGAGGGGGAACTACAATGAGCAGTTCTTC. It codes for CSARSRGNYNEQFF.

The chain joins TRBV25-1 to TRBJ2-1; D not certain. Germline V gene sequence: CDR1 MGHDK, CDR2 SYGVNS. The CDR3 contains 16 residues. Trimming removed 1 base at V and 0 bases at J, with 10 bases between. CDR3 protein: CASSELGLSSYNEQFF. The DNA of the CDR3 is TGTGCCAGCAGTGAATTAGGGTTGAGCTCCTACAATGAGCAGTTCTTC.

The chain uses TRBV2 and TRBJ1-2; 10 nucleotides match TRBD1. The germline gives CDR1 SNHLY, CDR2 FYNNEI. This CDR3 comprises 17 residues. With 3 bases clipped from V and 4 bases from J, the junction kept 11 bases outside the gene matches. As DNA, the CDR3 is TGTGCCAGCAGTGATATCCGACAGGGGGCGGTTGCCTATGGCTACACCTTC. Its protein is CASSDIRQGAVAYGYTF.

This clonotype was observed a handful of times. The chain links TRBV9 to TRBJ2-1; 10 nucleotides align to TRBD2. This CDR3 region has 17 residues. Per the germline V gene, CDR1 is SGDLS and CDR2 is YYNGEE. Trimming removed 3 bases from V and 0 bases from J; junction bases left unmatched: 6. The CDR3 DNA reads TGTGCCAGCAGCGCGGGTAGCGGGGGGAGCTCCTACAATGAGCAGTTCTTC. Its protein product is CASSAGSGGSSYNEQFF.